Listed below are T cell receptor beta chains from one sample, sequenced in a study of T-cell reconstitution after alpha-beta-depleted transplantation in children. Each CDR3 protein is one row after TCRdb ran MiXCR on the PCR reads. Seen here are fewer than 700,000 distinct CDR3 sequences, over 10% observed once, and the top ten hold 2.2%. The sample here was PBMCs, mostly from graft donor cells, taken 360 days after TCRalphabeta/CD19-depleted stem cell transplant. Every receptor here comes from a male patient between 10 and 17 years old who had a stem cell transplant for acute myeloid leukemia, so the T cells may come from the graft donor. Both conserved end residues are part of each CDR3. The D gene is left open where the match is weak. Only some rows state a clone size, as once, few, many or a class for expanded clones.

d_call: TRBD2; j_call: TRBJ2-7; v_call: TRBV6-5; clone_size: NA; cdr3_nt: TGTGCCAGCAGTTACGGGTTAGCGGGAATCGACGAGCAGTACTTC; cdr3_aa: CASSYGLAGIDEQYF
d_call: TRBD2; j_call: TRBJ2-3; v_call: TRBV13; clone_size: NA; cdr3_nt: TGTGCCAGCAGTCCCACCTCCTCGACTAGCGGAAACACAGATACGCAGTATTTT; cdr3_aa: CASSPTSSTSGNTDTQYF
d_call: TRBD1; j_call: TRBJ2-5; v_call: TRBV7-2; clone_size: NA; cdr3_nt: TGTGCCAGCAGCCCCTGGACAGGGCTGGGCCAAGAGACCCAGTACTTC; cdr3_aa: CASSPWTGLGQETQYF
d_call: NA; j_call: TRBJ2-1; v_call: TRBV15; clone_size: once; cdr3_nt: TGTGCCACCAGCAGAGCCTTCGGAGCGTATGGTTTAGATGAGCAGTTCTTC; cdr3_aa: CATSRAFGAYGLDEQFF
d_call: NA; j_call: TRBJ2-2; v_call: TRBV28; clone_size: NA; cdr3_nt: TGTGCCAGCAGATTGGCCGGGACTTCGAACACCGGGGAGCTGTTTTTT; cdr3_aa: CASRLAGTSNTGELFF
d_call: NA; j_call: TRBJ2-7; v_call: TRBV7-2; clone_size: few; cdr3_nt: TGTGCCAGCAGCGGAGGCCTGGAGCGACACTACGAGCAGTACTTC; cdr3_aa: CASSGGLERHYEQYF
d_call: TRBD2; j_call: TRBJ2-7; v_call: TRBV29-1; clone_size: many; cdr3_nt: TGCAGCGTCCGCACGACTAGCGGTTCTCTTAGTTTC; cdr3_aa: CSVRTTSGSLSF
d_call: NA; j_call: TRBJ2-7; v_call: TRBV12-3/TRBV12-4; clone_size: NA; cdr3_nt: TGTGCCAGCTCCCTTCCGGGACGCCTAGGTCCCTACGAGCAGTACTTC; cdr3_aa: CASSLPGRLGPYEQYF
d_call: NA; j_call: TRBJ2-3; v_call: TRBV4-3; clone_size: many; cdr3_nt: TGCGCCAGCAGCCAAGACGAAGTAGCCCCGGGGGATACGCAGTATTTT; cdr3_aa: CASSQDEVAPGDTQYF
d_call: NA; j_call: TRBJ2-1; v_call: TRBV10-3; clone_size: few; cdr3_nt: TGTGCCATCAGTGATAGCTTGGAGGGTTTTGAGCAGTTCTTC; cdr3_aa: CAISDSLEGFEQFF
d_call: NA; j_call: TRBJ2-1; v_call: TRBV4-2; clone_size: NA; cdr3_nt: TGTGCCAGCAGACGGAACGGGGGATACAATGAGCAGTTCTTC; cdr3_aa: CASRRNGGYNEQFF
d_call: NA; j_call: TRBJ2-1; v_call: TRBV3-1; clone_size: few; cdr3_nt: TGTGCCAGCAGCCCCCGCGGCGTCCGGGGGACTAATGAGCAGTTCTTC; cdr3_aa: CASSPRGVRGTNEQFF
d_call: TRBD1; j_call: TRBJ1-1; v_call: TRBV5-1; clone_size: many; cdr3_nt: TGCGCCAGCAGCCCGGGAGTAGGCTTGGGACAGATTAACACTGAAGCTTTCTTT; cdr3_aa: CASSPGVGLGQINTEAFF
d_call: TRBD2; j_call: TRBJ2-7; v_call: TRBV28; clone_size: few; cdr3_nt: TGTGCCAGCAGTTCCACGGGACTAGGGATCTACGAGCAGTACTTC; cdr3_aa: CASSSTGLGIYEQYF
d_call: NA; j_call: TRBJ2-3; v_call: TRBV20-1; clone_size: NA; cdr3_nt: TGCAGTGCTAGTACCGAGGCGCTAGATACGCAGTATTTT; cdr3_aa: CSASTEALDTQYF
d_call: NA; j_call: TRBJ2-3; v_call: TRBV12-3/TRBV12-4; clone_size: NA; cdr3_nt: TGTGCCAGCAGTCCCGGGCCCCAAGCTACGCAGTATTTT; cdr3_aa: CASSPGPQATQYF
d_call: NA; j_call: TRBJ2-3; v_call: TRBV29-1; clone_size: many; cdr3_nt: TGCAGCGTTGAAGCCTTCACAGATACGCAGTATTTT; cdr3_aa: CSVEAFTDTQYF
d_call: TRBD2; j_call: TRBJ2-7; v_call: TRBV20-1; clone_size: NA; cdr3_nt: TGCAGTGCTAGGACTAGCGGGAGTGCCTACGAGCAGTACTTC; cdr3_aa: CSARTSGSAYEQYF
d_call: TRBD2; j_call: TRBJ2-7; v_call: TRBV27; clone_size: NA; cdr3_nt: TGTGCCAGCAGTTCCTGGACTAGCGGGAGCGAGCAGTACTTC; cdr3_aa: CASSSWTSGSEQYF
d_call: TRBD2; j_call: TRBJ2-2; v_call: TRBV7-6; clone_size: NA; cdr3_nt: TGTGCCAGCAGCTTAGCGGGGTTAGCGGGAAACACCGGGGAGCTGTTTTTT; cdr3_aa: CASSLAGLAGNTGELFF
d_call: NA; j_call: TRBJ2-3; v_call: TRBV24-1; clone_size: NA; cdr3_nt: TGTGCCACCAGTGACTGGGCCGGGCACGGCACAGATACGCAGTATTTT; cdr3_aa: CATSDWAGHGTDTQYF
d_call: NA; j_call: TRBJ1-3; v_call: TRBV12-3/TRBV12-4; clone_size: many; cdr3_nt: TGTGCCAGCAGTTGGGGCGGGAAGGACACCATATATTTT; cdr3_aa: CASSWGGKDTIYF
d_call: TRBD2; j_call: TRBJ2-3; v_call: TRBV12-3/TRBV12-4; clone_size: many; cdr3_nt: TGTGCCAGCAGTTTATTGGGTTTAGCGGGGAGTAGGACAGATACGCAGTATTTT; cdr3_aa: CASSLLGLAGSRTDTQYF
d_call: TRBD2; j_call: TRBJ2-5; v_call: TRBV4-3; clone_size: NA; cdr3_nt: TGCGCCAGCAGCCAAGAGGGTAGCGGGAGGGCCAGGGGAGAGACCCAGTACTTC; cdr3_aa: CASSQEGSGRARGETQYF
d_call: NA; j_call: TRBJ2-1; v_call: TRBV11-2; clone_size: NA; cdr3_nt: TGTGCCAGCAGCCTCACCTTAGATGCTAGGCAGTTCTTC; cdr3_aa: CASSLTLDARQFF
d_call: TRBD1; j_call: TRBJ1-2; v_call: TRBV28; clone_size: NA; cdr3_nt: TGTGCCAGCAGCCCTGACAGGGTCGCAAACTATGGCTACACCTTC; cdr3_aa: CASSPDRVANYGYTF
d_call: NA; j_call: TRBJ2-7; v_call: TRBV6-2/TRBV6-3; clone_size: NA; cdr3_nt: TGTGCCAGCAGTTCCTACAGCCTCCAAGGGGACGAGCAGTACTTC; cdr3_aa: CASSSYSLQGDEQYF
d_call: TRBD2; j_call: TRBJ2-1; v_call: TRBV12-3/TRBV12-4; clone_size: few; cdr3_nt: TGTGCCAGCACCCTAGAGTTAACCCTAGCGGGAGTTAATGAGCAGTTCTTC; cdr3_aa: CASTLELTLAGVNEQFF
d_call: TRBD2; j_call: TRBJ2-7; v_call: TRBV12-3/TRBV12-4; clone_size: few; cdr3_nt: TGTGCCAGCAGTTTAGGGGCTAGCGGGAGAACGGGCGAGCAGTACTTC; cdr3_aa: CASSLGASGRTGEQYF
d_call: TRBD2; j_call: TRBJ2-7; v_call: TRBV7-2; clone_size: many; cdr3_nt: TGTGCCAGCAGCCTACCGGGACTGGGACTAGCGTATAGGGAGCAGTACTTC; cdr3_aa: CASSLPGLGLAYREQYF
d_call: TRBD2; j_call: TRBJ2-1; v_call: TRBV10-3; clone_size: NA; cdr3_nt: TGTGCCATCAGTGAGCCCGCGGGAGGGCCAAGCAATGAGCAGTTCTTC; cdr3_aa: CAISEPAGGPSNEQFF
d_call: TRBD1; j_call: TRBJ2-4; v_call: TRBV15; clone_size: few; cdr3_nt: TGTGCCACCAGCAGTATCGACAGGGGGAAAAACATTCAGTACTTC; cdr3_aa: CATSSIDRGKNIQYF
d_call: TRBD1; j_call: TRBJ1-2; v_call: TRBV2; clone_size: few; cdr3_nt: TGTGCCAGCAGTCCCCGGGACAGCAGGATCTATGGCTACACCTTC; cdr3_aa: CASSPRDSRIYGYTF
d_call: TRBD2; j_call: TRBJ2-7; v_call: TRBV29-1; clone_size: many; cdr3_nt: TGCAGCGCGGGACTGGGCGGGAGTGGCGGCGAGCAGTACTTC; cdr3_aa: CSAGLGGSGGEQYF
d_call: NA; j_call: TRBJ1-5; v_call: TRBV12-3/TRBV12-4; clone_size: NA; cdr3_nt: TGTGCCAGCAGTTTTAGGTACCGAACTAGCAATCAGCCCCAGCATTTT; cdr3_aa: CASSFRYRTSNQPQHF
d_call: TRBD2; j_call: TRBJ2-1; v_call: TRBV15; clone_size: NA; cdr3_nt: TGTGCCACCAGCAGAGAATGGCCCCTAGCGGGAGGGCCGGACTTC; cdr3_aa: CATSREWPLAGGPDF
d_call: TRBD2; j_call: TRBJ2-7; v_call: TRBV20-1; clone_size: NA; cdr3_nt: TGCGGAGGGGAGGGGCCCTACGAGCAGTACTTC; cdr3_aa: CGGEGPYEQYF
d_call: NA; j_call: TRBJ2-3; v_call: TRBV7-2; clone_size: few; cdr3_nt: TGTGCCAGCAGCTTAGCGTGGAGGGATACGCAGTATTTT; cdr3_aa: CASSLAWRDTQYF
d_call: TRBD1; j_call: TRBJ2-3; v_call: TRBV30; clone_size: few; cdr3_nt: TGTGCCTGGAGTGGACAGGGGGCAACAGATACGCAGTATTTT; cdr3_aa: CAWSGQGATDTQYF
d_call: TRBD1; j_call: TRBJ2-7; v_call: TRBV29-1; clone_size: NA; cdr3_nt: TGCAGCGCCCTCGGGACAGGGATTTACGAGCAGTACTTC; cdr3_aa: CSALGTGIYEQYF
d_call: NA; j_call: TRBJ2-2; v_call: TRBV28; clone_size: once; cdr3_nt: TGTGCCAGCAGTTTACTCGACAGGTCGAACACCGGGGAGCTGTTTTTT; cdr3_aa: CASSLLDRSNTGELFF
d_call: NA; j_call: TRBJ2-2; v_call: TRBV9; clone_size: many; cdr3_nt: TGTGCCAGCAGAGGGCAGGGACAACGCGGGGAGCTGTTTTTT; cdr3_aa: CASRGQGQRGELFF
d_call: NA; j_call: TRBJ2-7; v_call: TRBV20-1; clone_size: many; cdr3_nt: TGCAGTGCGTCTCGGAGGGGAATTCTCTACGAGCAGTACTTC; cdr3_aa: CSASRRGILYEQYF
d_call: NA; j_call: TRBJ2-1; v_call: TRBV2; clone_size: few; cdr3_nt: TGTGCCAGCAGTGAACTAGGGGGAGCCCCTGTGGATGAGCAGTTCTTC; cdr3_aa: CASSELGGAPVDEQFF
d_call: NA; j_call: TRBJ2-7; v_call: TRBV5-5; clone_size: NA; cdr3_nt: TGTGCCAGCAGCTTGTATACCGGATCCTACGAGCAGTACTTC; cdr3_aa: CASSLYTGSYEQYF
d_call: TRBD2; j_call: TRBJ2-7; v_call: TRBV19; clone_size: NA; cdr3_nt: TGTGCCAGTAGGCGACTAGCGGGAGGGCCCAGGGACGAGCAGTACTTC; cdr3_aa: CASRRLAGGPRDEQYF
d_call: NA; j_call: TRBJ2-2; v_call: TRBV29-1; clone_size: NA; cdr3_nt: TGCAGCGTTGAAAGGGGAGAGGAGCGGGAGCTGTTTTTT; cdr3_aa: CSVERGEERELFF
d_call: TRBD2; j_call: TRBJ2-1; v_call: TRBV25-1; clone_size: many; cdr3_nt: TGTGCCAGCAGTGAAGATCTAGCGGGGATCAATGAGCAGTTCTTC; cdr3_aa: CASSEDLAGINEQFF
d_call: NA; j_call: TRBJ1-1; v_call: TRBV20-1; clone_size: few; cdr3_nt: TGCAGTGCTAGAGCCCCGGCAGCTGAGAGCACTGAAGCTTTCTTT; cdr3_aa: CSARAPAAESTEAFF
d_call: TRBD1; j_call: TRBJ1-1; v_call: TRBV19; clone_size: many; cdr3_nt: TGTGCCTTTAACAGGGGGAAGAACACTGAAGCTTTCTTT; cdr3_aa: CAFNRGKNTEAFF
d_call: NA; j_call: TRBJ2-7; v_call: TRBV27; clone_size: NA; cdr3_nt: TGTGCCAGCAGTTCCCTCCGACTAGATCCTATCTACGAGCAGTACTTC; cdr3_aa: CASSSLRLDPIYEQYF
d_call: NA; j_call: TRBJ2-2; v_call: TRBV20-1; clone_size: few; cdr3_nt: TGCAGTGCTAGAGATCAGCGGTTGAACACCGGGGAGCTGTTTTTT; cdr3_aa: CSARDQRLNTGELFF
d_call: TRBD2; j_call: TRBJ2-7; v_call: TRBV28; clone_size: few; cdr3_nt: TGTGCCAGCAGTTTACCGGGACTAGCGGGAGGGCCTAGATTGCTGTACTTC; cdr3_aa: CASSLPGLAGGPRLLYF
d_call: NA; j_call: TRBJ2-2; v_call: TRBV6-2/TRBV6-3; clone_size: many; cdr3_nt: TGTGCCAGCAGTTACGGGCTAGCGAAAACGTTTTTT; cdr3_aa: CASSYGLAKTFF
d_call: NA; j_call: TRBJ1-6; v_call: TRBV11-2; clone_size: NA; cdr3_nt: TGTGCCAGCAGTCTAAAAGTCGGAGGACGCTCCTATAATTCACCCCTCCACTTT; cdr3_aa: CASSLKVGGRSYNSPLHF